These T cell receptor beta chains were read from a single sample in a study of beta chain features in type 1 diabetes. Data came from immunoSEQ multiplex PCR; TCRdb stores just in-frame clones and leaves some out. Of fewer than 350,000 clones listed, approximately 16% were seen once; the top ten hold 0.015% to 0.017%. The material sequenced was naive CD4+ T cells from blood. Source of these receptors: a man younger than 35 with type 1 diabetes. Each CDR3 is given with its conserved first and last residue. A D gene is named only where the DNA matches it firmly. Clone size is stated in some rows and not others, as once, few, many or a class when expanded.

d_call clone_size j_call v_call cdr3_aa cdr3_nt
- - TRBJ2-1 TRBV19 CASSPFGGGGYNEQFF TGTGCCAGTAGCCCGTTTGGGGGAGGGGGCTACAATGAGCAGTTCTTC
- - TRBJ2-7 TRBV30 CAWRRSWITYEQYF TGTGCCTGGAGACGGAGCTGGATAACCTACGAGCAGTACTTC
- few TRBJ2-2 TRBV6-6 CASLQGIGELFF TGTGCCAGCCTTCAGGGAATCGGGGAGCTGTTTTTT
- few TRBJ1-2 TRBV21-1 CASSKEREYGYTF TGTGCCAGCAGCAAAGAACGGGAATATGGCTACACCTTC
- - TRBJ1-2 TRBV14 CASSPSGVRPRSEVGYTF TGTGCCAGCAGCCCATCGGGGGTCAGACCCAGATCGGAGGTTGGCTACACCTTC
- - TRBJ2-5 TRBV9 CASSVDPSQETQYF TGTGCCAGCAGCGTAGATCCCAGTCAAGAGACCCAGTACTTC
- few TRBJ2-5 TRBV7-8 CASSLSGTQETQYF TGTGCCAGCAGCTTATCAGGGACTCAAGAGACCCAGTACTTC
- - TRBJ2-7 TRBV7-8 CASRPSGFKRSSRGEQYF TGTGCCAGCAGACCCTCGGGGTTTAAAAGGTCCTCCCGGGGCGAGCAGTACTTC
TRBD2 few TRBJ2-3 TRBV5-1 CASSSKLAASTDTQYF TGCGCCAGCAGCTCGAAACTAGCGGCTAGCACAGATACGCAGTATTTT
TRBD2 - TRBJ2-3 TRBV30 CAWRYSGSLDTQYF TGTGCCTGGAGGTATAGCGGGAGTCTGGATACGCAGTATTTT
TRBD1 - TRBJ2-1 TRBV12-5 CASGDGTGGYNEQFF TGTGCTAGTGGTGACGGGACAGGCGGCTACAATGAGCAGTTCTTC
- few TRBJ2-5 TRBV7-2 CASSLGLREETQYF TGTGCCAGCAGCTTAGGTCTTAGAGAAGAGACCCAGTACTTC
TRBD2 - TRBJ2-5 TRBV30 CAWSERGGKETQYF TGTGCCTGGAGCGAGCGGGGGGGAAAAGAGACCCAGTACTTC
- few TRBJ2-1 TRBV7-2 CASSLATTEQFF TGTGCCAGCAGCTTAGCCACCACAGAGCAGTTCTTC
- - TRBJ2-7 TRBV28 CASDARSERYEQYF TGTGCCAGCGACGCGAGAAGCGAGAGATACGAGCAGTACTTC
TRBD2 - TRBJ2-1 TRBV28 CASSTVRTSGPNNEQFF TGTGCCAGCAGTACGGTAAGGACTAGCGGGCCCAACAATGAGCAGTTCTTC
- few TRBJ1-2 TRBV29-1 CSAGKNYGYTF TGCAGCGCCGGGAAAAACTATGGCTACACCTTC
- - TRBJ1-5 TRBV30 CAWSVGDSHHF TGTGCCTGGAGTGTGGGGGACTCCCACCATTTT
- - TRBJ1-2 TRBV7-2 CASSLARLYGYTF TGTGCCAGCAGCTTAGCCAGACTCTATGGCTACACCTTC
TRBD2 - TRBJ2-1 TRBV7-7 CASSLAPSGTYNEQFF TGTGCCAGCAGCTTAGCGCCTAGCGGGACCTACAATGAGCAGTTCTTC
- few TRBJ2-1 TRBV5-6 CASSLFRPTRGEQFF TGTGCCAGCAGCTTGTTTAGGCCAACGAGAGGTGAGCAGTTCTTC
- - TRBJ1-1 TRBV9 CASAWAPNTEAFF TGTGCCAGTGCCTGGGCGCCCAACACTGAAGCTTTCTTT